This T cell receptor (beta chain) emerged from a study of T cells in women clearing cervical HPV infection. J was trimmed by 2 bases and V by 4 bases; bases with no gene match: 7. Germline CDR1 is MNHNS and CDR2 is SASEGT. This CDR3 region has 15 residues. A note on this clone: The antigen remains undetermined. Read sequence stops 3 residues before the CDR3 end, and the germline J gene provides the missing end.

All participants had a single incident cervical HPV16 infection, and prevalent HPV16 infections were excluded. Overall study results and limits: Cases carried less TRBV6-7 than controls: 0.11% versus 0.16%.

Assay: immunoSEQ multiplex PCR; the TCRdb copy retains only in-frame clones and omits some. The sample's table shows some 24,000 clones. Sample: blood buffy coat. The clonotype comes from a woman between 18 and 70 years old with a cervical HPV16 infection that either progressed to CIN3+ or cleared (not recorded which). V gene TRBV6-1 combines with J gene TRBJ1-1; 7 positions match TRBD1. The DNA read from the CDR3 is TGTGCCAGCAGTGGGGGCAGGGGGATTAACACTGAA. Translating it yields CASSGGRGINTE. The CDR3 reads in full as CASSGGRGINTEAFF.